Below are 10 T cell receptor beta chains sequenced from a single sample in a study of CD8 T cells in ankylosing spondylitis. MiXCR was run by TCRdb on the 5' RACE reads, yielding one entry per CDR3 protein. The data contain 150,000 to 250,000 distinct CDR3 sequences, around 13% of them singletons. The sample taken for sequencing was blood, either unsorted or a sorted T cell fraction (not recorded which). The receptors derive from a male donor with ankylosing spondylitis or in good health (not recorded which).

This clonotype was observed a few times. The chain is built from TRBV7-9 and TRBJ2-7; possible D gene TRBD2, 5 bases. V lost 5 bases and J lost 5, with 13 bases in between. The CDR3 is 13 amino acids. Germline CDR1 reads SEHNR; CDR2 reads FQNEAQ (reference sequence). The CDR3 region is CASSQTVGDEQYF. The CDR3 nucleotides are TGTGCCAGCAGCCAAACGGTCGGGGACGAGCAGTACTTC.

This clonotype was seen more than once but under ten times. V is TRBV5-1 and J is TRBJ2-1; 7 bases are a match to TRBD1. This CDR3 is 16 amino acids long. Germline V gene lookup returns CDR1 SGHRS and CDR2 YFSETQ. V shed 1 base and J 2 bases; nucleotides not matched to a gene: 6. CDR3 region: CASSLSDRVPYNEQFF. Written as DNA, the CDR3 is TGCGCCAGCAGCTTGTCTGACAGGGTCCCCTACAATGAGCAGTTCTTC. The whole variable domain, filled in from reference TRBV5-1 and TRBJ2-1, reads KAGVTQTPRYLIKTRGQQVTLSCSPISGHRSVSWYQQTPGQGLQFLFEYFSETQRNKGNFPGRFSGRQFSNSRSEMNVSTLELGDSALYLCASSLSDRVPYNEQFFGPGTRLTVL.

This clonotype was seen a few times. This chain connects TRBV20-1 to TRBJ2-3; D gene uncertain. Germline V lookup: CDR1 DFQATT, CDR2 SNEGSKA (reference sequence). CDR3 length: 15 residues. V was trimmed by 5 bases and J by 4 bases, leaving 19 bases between them. The CDR3 DNA is TGCAGTGCTCATGGAGCATCCCCCGCCCCAGATACGCAGTATTTT. Translated, it gives CSAHGASPAPDTQYF.

The table lists this clonotype with a few counts. The chain uses TRBV9 and TRBJ2-2; maybe TRBD2 (5 bases). The CDR3 covers 16 residues. Trimming removed 0 bases at V and 5 bases at J, with 14 bases between. The germline CDR1 and CDR2 sequences are SGDLS and YYNGEE. For the CDR3, the DNA is TGTGCCAGCAGCGTAGTCGAGCGCCGGGGAACCGGGGAGCTGTTTTTT. Amino acid sequence: CASSVVERRGTGELFF.

This sequence joins TRBV29-1 and TRBJ2-1, with D unresolved. Trimming shortened V by 2 bases and J by 4 bases, and 12 bases separated the two germline ends. The CDR3 has 14 residues. The germline gives CDR1 SQVTM, CDR2 ANQGSEA. CDR3 loop: CSVENPNSYNEQFF. The CDR3 region has the DNA TGCAGCGTTGAAAACCCTAACTCGTACAATGAGCAGTTCTTC.

The chain recombines TRBV6-4 with TRBJ2-1; 12 bases map to TRBD2. The CDR3 runs to 14 residues. Trimming at V came to 5 bases and at J to 6 bases, leaving 2 bases not matched to a gene. In germline, CDR1 is MRHNA, CDR2 SNTAGT. Written as DNA, the CDR3 is TGTGCCAGCAGTCTAGCGGGGGGGCTCAATGAGCAGTTCTTC. Its translation: CASSLAGGLNEQFF.

This clonotype was detected a few times. This chain connects TRBV9 to TRBJ2-7; D perhaps matches TRBD1 (6 bases). The CDR3 sequence is 13 residues long. In germline, CDR1 is SGDLS, CDR2 YYNGEE. V was pared by 0 bases and J by 5 bases, with 9 bases between. The CDR3 is CASSVARGHEQYF. DNA for the CDR3: TGTGCCAGCAGCGTAGCCAGGGGTCACGAGCAGTACTTC.

This clonotype has at least ten counts. This sequence joins TRBV29-1 and TRBJ1-2, with D hard to call. V lost 0 bases and J 6 bases, leaving 8 bases between the germline ends. From germline, CDR1 is SQVTM and CDR2 ANQGSEA. The CDR3 covers 12 residues. The CDR3 DNA reads TGCAGCGTTGAAGATTTAGAGGATGGCTACACCTTC. Residues: CSVEDLEDGYTF.

V usage is TRBV7-2 and J usage is TRBJ2-3, with unresolved D. The CDR3 runs 12 residues. Germline lookup yields CDR1 SGHTA and CDR2 FQGNSA. The V end was cut by 7 bases, the J end by 6 bases, with 11 bases between. The CDR3 region has the DNA TGTGCCAGCAACTTCCTATACGATACGCAGTATTTT. Protein product: CASNFLYDTQYF.

This clonotype was observed at least ten times. In DNA, the CDR3 is TGTGCCAGCAGTTTAGGTTGGGGCACTGAAGCTTTCTTT. Its protein product is CASSLGWGTEAFF. The V gene is TRBV12-3 or TRBV12-4, the J gene TRBJ1-1; D call uncertain. The CDR3 is made up of 13 amino acids. V was trimmed by 1 base and J by 4 bases, leaving 7 bases between them.